What follows are 18 T cell receptor beta chains derived from one specimen sequenced in a study of OX40 agonist ivuxolimab in advanced cancers. Libraries were built with the immunoSEQ multiplex PCR assay. TCRdb mirrors the immuneACCESS table, restricted to in-frame sequences. Some clones are absent from its copies; in checked studies, under half trace to an unresolved V gene, and the reason for the others is unknown. This sample holds fewer than 80,000 clones; about nine tenths were observed only once. The top ten clonotypes cover approximately 2% of the sample. The sample was CD4+ or CD8+ T cells sorted from blood, taken in a trial of the OX40 agonist ivuxolimab. The receptors were sampled from an adult with an advanced solid tumor such as melanoma, head and neck, liver or kidney cancer.

The chain uses TRBV28 and TRBJ1-1, with D possibly TRBD1 on 6 matching bases. V lost 2 bases, J lost 5 bases, and 15 bases lay in between. This CDR3 spans 15 amino acids. Germline CDR1 reads MDHEN; CDR2 reads SYDVKM. The DNA of the CDR3 is TGTGCCAGCAGTTTAAGGGGGGCGCCTAGGACTGAAGCTTTCTTT. Translated, it gives CASSLRGAPRTEAFF. The full variable domain, in which reference TRBV28 and TRBJ1-1 provide the parts outside the CDR3, is DVKVTQSSRYLVKRTGEKVFLECVQDMDHENMFWYRQDPGLGLRLIYFSYDVKMKEKGDIPEGYSVSREKKERFSLILESASTNQTSMYLCASSLRGAPRTEAFFGQGTRLTVV.

This clone was detected once. V and J are TRBV7-2 and TRBJ1-2, with TRBD1 matching 9 bases. This CDR3 has 15 residues. Germline assignment: CDR1 SGHTA and CDR2 FQGNSA. The V segment lost 3 bases and the J segment 6 bases; nucleotides outside the gene matches: 8. CDR3 residues: CASSFQTGGSDGYTF. The CDR3 DNA sequence: TGTGCCAGCAGCTTTCAGACAGGGGGGTCTGATGGCTACACCTTC.

The J gene is TRBJ2-3, the V gene TRBV29-1; 13 nucleotides match TRBD2. V was pared by 4 bases and J by 4 bases, with 5 bases of the junction left unmatched. Germline V lookup: CDR1 SQVTM, CDR2 ANQGSEA. The CDR3 covers 15 residues. CDR3 nucleotides: TGCAGCGTTGGGGGACTAGCGGGATTGGCAGATACGCAGTATTTT. Translation gives CSVGGLAGLADTQYF.

The chain carries TRBV5-1 and TRBJ1-4; TRBD1 might be the D (5 bases). Germline V gives CDR1 SGHRS, CDR2 YFSETQ. The CDR3 consists of 15 residues. The ends were cut back, 4 bases at V and 7 bases at J, with 17 bases in the middle. The CDR3 bases are TGCGCCAGCAGCCCCTCCGGGACGTACGGTGAAAAACTGTTTTTT. Its protein product is CASSPSGTYGEKLFF.

The chain combines TRBV6-5 with TRBJ2-7; 7 nucleotides line up with TRBD1. Losses at the gene ends were 0 bases for V and 1 base for J; bases not matched to a gene: 3. Germline-derived CDR1 and CDR2 are MNHEY and SVGAGI. This CDR3 is 15 amino acids long. The CDR3 is CASSYSKGASYEQYF. CDR3 coding DNA: TGTGCCAGCAGTTACTCGAAGGGGGCTTCCTACGAGCAGTACTTC.

The chain uses TRBV5-1 and TRBJ2-2, with D unresolved. From germline, CDR1 is SGHRS and CDR2 YFSETQ. The CDR3 sequence is 15 residues long. V lost 4 bases and J lost 0, with 10 bases in between. Here the CDR3 DNA reads TGCGCCAGCAGCATTGGGCCTCCGAACACCGGGGAGCTGTTTTTT. This sequence encodes CASSIGPPNTGELFF.

The chain couples TRBV19 to TRBJ2-5; D is uncertain. The CDR3 is made up of 13 amino acids. The germline V gene encodes CDR1 LNHDA and CDR2 SQIVND (reference sequence). The germline V and J ends were trimmed by 6 bases and 2 bases, with 10 bases remaining between them. CDR3 amino acids: CASRASEQETQYF. Here the CDR3 DNA reads TGTGCCAGTAGGGCCAGCGAACAAGAGACCCAGTACTTC.

The rearrangement joins TRBV5-8 to TRBJ2-7, with D unresolved. V lost 2 bases and J 5 bases, leaving 11 bases between the germline ends. Germline CDR1 and CDR2: SGHTS and YDEGEE. This CDR3 is built from 13 residues. CDR3 nucleotide sequence: TGTGCCAGCAGCTTCTCTGGGTTCCACGAGCAGTACTTC. Residues: CASSFSGFHEQYF.

In this sample, this clone turned up once. The rearrangement links TRBV5-1 to TRBJ1-1; D unclear. The germline V gene encodes CDR1 SGHRS and CDR2 YFSETQ. The V end lost 4 bases, the J end lost 7 bases, and 17 bases lay between the germline ends. CDR3 length equals 14 residues. CDR3 sequence: CASSHTTADDEAFF. In nucleotides, the CDR3 is TGCGCCAGCAGCCATACGACGGCGGATGATGAAGCTTTCTTT.

This chain connects TRBV7-2 to TRBJ1-1; TRBD1 might be the D (6 bases). The CDR3 runs 15 residues. Trimming left V 1 base short and J 5 bases short, with 14 bases between. Germline CDR1 and CDR2: SGHTA and FQGNSA. CDR3 in amino acids: CASSLEAQGFTEAFF. In DNA, the CDR3 is TGTGCCAGCAGCTTAGAAGCACAGGGTTTTACTGAAGCTTTCTTT.

This chain joins TRBV5-1 and TRBJ2-5; D uncertain. The V gene lost 2 bases and the J gene lost 2 bases, with 1 base spanning the gap. The CDR3 covers 11 residues. From germline, CDR1 is SGHRS and CDR2 YFSETQ. In DNA form, the CDR3 reads TGCGCCAGCAGCTTACAAGAGACCCAGTACTTC. Amino acids: CASSLQETQYF.

The rearrangement joins TRBV6-1 to TRBJ2-3, with D perhaps matching TRBD2 (5 bases). Germline values: CDR1 MNHNS, CDR2 SASEGT. V lost 6 bases, J lost 2 bases, and 12 bases lay in between. This CDR3 has 14 residues. The DNA for the CDR3 is TGTGCCAGCAGGGACTGGTTATACACAGATACGCAGTATTTT. Amino acid sequence: CASRDWLYTDTQYF.

This chain joins TRBV19 and TRBJ1-2, with 8 bases identical to TRBD1. The germline V gene encodes CDR1 LNHDA and CDR2 SQIVND (reference sequence). Trimming removed 5 bases from V and 3 bases from J; junction bases left unmatched: 2. CDR3 size: 13 residues. The CDR3 nucleotides read TGTGCCAGTAGTGGACAGGGTGACTATGGCTACACCTTC. Protein sequence: CASSGQGDYGYTF.

This chain uses TRBV30 with TRBJ2-3; D may be TRBD1 (5 bases). V was shortened by 3 bases and J by 0 bases, with 7 bases between the two germline ends. The CDR3 consists of 13 residues. Germline V lookup: CDR1 GTSNPN, CDR2 SVGIG (reference sequence). The CDR3 DNA reads as TGTGCCTGGAGAGACAGTAGCACAGATACGCAGTATTTT. Encoded protein: CAWRDSSTDTQYF.

This sequence joins TRBV7-3 and TRBJ2-1; no firm D call. Germline loops: CDR1 SGHTA, CDR2 FQGTGA. This CDR3 comprises 15 residues. The V and J ends lost 2 bases and 0 bases respectively, with 8 bases between them. The CDR3: CASSLRPYSYNEQFF. The CDR3 region has the DNA TGTGCCAGCAGCTTACGGCCTTACTCCTACAATGAGCAGTTCTTC.

This clone appeared a single time. CDR3 coding DNA: TGTGCCAGCAGCTTAGATCTCACCGGGGAGCTGTTTTTT. Translating gives CASSLDLTGELFF. The chain carries TRBV11-3 and TRBJ2-2; D gene unclear. The CDR3 has 13 amino acids. The germline V gene has CDR1 SGHNT and CDR2 YENEEA. The V end lost 0 bases, the J end lost 4 bases, and 3 bases lay between the germline ends.

As DNA, the CDR3 is TGTGCCAGCAGTTCAGGGGTAGCGGTAGCGGGCAATGAGCAGTTCTTC. Amino acids: CASSSGVAVAGNEQFF. The chain links TRBV6-5 to TRBJ2-1, with D possibly being TRBD2 (7 bases). The CDR3 totals 16 residues. From germline, CDR1 is MNHEY and CDR2 SVGAGI. The V gene lost 4 bases and the J gene lost 6 bases, with 19 bases spanning the gap.

This clone turned up a few times. The V call is TRBV30, the J call TRBJ1-1, with no clear D. This CDR3 is 15 amino acids long. V was pared by 0 bases and J by 1 base, with 12 bases between. Germline assignment: CDR1 GTSNPN and CDR2 SVGIG (reference sequence). The DNA for the CDR3 is TGTGCCTGGAGTGTACGAAAATTATCGAACACTGAAGCTTTCTTT. Protein sequence: CAWSVRKLSNTEAFF.